This T cell receptor (beta chain) was profiled in a study of T-cell reconstitution after alpha-beta-depleted transplantation in children. Study observations and caveats: Approximately two months post-transplant, alpha-beta T cells reportedly originated from several hundred expanded graft clones. T cells produced anew were the main source of T-cell counts and diversity one year after transplant. Surviving recipient T cells and thymic progenitors underlay high day-60 TCRbeta diversity in some patients.

Unique molecular identifiers were incorporated when the TCRbeta library was constructed. Using its own MiXCR run on the PCR reads, TCRdb lists one record per CDR3 protein. Seen here are about 58,000 distinct CDR3 sequences, about 40% observed once, and the top ten hold 98%. The CDR3 has 14 amino acids. The germline gives CDR1 MNHEY, CDR2 SVGAGI. V was clipped by 0 bases and J by 3 bases, with 9 bases between them. As regards this clonotype: Its specificity is not known.

The rearrangement joins TRBV6-5 to TRBJ2-7, with D tentatively TRBD1 (5 bases). This receptor was identified in a male patient younger than 18 who had a stem cell transplant for acute lymphoblastic leukemia, so the T cells may come from the graft donor. The sequencing here drew on PBMCs, mostly from graft donor cells, taken 360 days after TCRalphabeta/CD19-depleted stem cell transplant. CDR3 nucleotide sequence: TGTGCCAGCAGTTACTCGGCAGGGCACTACGAGCAGTACTTC. Protein sequence: CASSYSAGHYEQYF.